Below, 17 T cell receptor beta chains from the same sample are listed, as sequenced in a study of cytomegalovirus exposure and HLA in healthy donors (dated by TCRdb to 2016 to 2017). Library preparation employed the immunoSEQ multiplex PCR assay. For the multiplex PCR, a mixture combining 60 forward primers for TCR Vbeta segments and 13 reverse primers for TCR Jbeta segments was used. Here the immuneACCESS table is served through TCRdb, limited to in-frame sequences with V and J called. Missing clones are a known gap in these copies; in checked studies unresolved V genes cover under half, and the rest lacks a known reason. The sample table contains about 140,000 clones; only one count was recorded for more than 60% of them. The biggest ten clones account for over 1.5% of the sample. The sequenced sample consisted of PBMCs. Source of these receptors: a male donor in good health and CMV-seronegative.

In its sample, this clone was seen a few times. The gene calls are TRBV7-3 and TRBJ2-3; tentative D call: TRBD2 (6 bases). Germline CDR1 and CDR2: SGHTA and FQGTGA. V was trimmed by 2 bases and J by 5 bases, leaving 11 bases between them. The CDR3 extends over 14 amino acids. For the CDR3, the DNA is TGTGCCAGCAGCTTAGCACCCGGGGGAGATACGCAGTATTTT. Translating gives CASSLAPGGDTQYF.

V and J are TRBV9 and TRBJ1-6, with D possibly TRBD1 on 6 matching bases. Germline V gene sequence: CDR1 SGDLS, CDR2 YYNGEE. Trimming stripped 4 bases from V and 8 bases from J, with 19 bases between. This CDR3 spans 16 amino acids. CDR3 DNA: TGTGCCAGCAGCCTGCGACAGGCCGTTGAGGATTCACCCCTCCACTTT. It translates to CASSLRQAVEDSPLHF. The full variable domain, its missing parts supplied by reference TRBV9 and TRBJ1-6, is DSGVTQTPKHLITATGQRVTLRCSPRSGDLSVYWYQQSLDQGLQFLIQYYNGEERAKGNILERFSAQQFPDLHSELNLSSLELGDSALYFCASSLRQAVEDSPLHFGNGTRLTVT.

V usage is TRBV2 and J usage is TRBJ1-1; the D gene is possibly TRBD1 (6 bases). V was clipped by 2 bases and J by 4 bases, with 11 bases between them. CDR1 SNHLY and CDR2 FYNNEI come from the germline V gene. CDR3 size: 14 residues. CDR3 in DNA: TGTGCCAGCAGTGAAAGACAGGCGGGCACTGAAGCTTTCTTT. Translated, it gives CASSERQAGTEAFF.

CDR3 residues: CASSLGGGDRGYEQYF. The CDR3 DNA reads TGTGCCAGCAGCTTAGGTGGTGGGGACAGGGGTTACGAGCAGTACTTC. This chain links TRBV13 with TRBJ2-7; 10 positions match TRBD1. V gave up 0 bases and J gave up 4 bases; unmatched junction bases: 6. Per germline, CDR1 PRHDT and CDR2 FYEKMQ (reference sequence). CDR3 size: 16 residues.

The V gene is TRBV5-6, the J gene TRBJ2-5; weak D call: TRBD1 (5 bases). The CDR3 runs to 12 residues. The V gene lost 6 bases and the J gene lost 5 bases, with 11 bases spanning the gap. The germline V gene has CDR1 SGHDT and CDR2 YYEEEE. The CDR3 nucleotides read TGTGCCAGCAAGCAGGGCATGGAGACCCAGTACTTC. This codes for CASKQGMETQYF.

The J gene is TRBJ2-5, the V gene TRBV29-1; perhaps TRBD1 as D (6 bases). The germline V gene has CDR1 SQVTM and CDR2 ANQGSEA. The CDR3 sequence is 12 residues long. Trimming left V 3 bases short and J 6 bases short, with 11 bases between. CDR3 protein: CSVDRQAQTQYF. In DNA form, the CDR3 reads TGCAGCGTTGATAGACAGGCACAGACCCAGTACTTC.

The chain joins TRBV11-2 to TRBJ1-6, with 11 positions matching TRBD1. The CDR3 extends over 18 amino acids. The germline V gene encodes CDR1 SGHAT and CDR2 FQNNGV. V lost 1 base, J lost 7 bases, and 9 bases stayed unmatched. The CDR3 is CASSLGGVGTGGNSPLHF. CDR3 DNA sequence: TGTGCCAGCAGCTTAGGCGGGGTCGGGACAGGGGGAAATTCACCCCTCCACTTT.

The chain links TRBV6-7 to TRBJ1-2; the match to TRBD1 covers 8 bases. TRBV6-7 is an open reading frame, and its role is uncertain. V gave up 6 bases and J gave up 6 bases; unmatched junction bases: 12. This CDR3 contains 15 residues. The CDR3 nucleotides are TGTGCCAGCAGACCAAACCGACAGGGGAGGAATGGCTACACCTTC. Amino acid sequence: CASRPNRQGRNGYTF.

The chain carries TRBV6-1 and TRBJ1-1; possible D gene TRBD1, 5 bases. The length of the CDR3 is 13 residues. V was cut by 7 bases and J by 4 bases, with 13 bases left in between. Per the germline V gene, CDR1 is MNHNS and CDR2 is SASEGT. The CDR3 DNA is TGTGCCAGCAACCCGGGGGTGGCCACTGAAGCTTTCTTT. This encodes CASNPGVATEAFF.

This chain joins TRBV7-7 and TRBJ1-2; tentatively, D is TRBD1 (6 bases). V dropped 5 bases and J dropped 4 bases, with 20 bases sitting between them. There are 16 residues in the CDR3. Germline V gene sequence: CDR1 SSHAT, CDR2 FNYEAQ (reference sequence). CDR3 sequence: CASSLLFQGSSYGYTF. Written as DNA, the CDR3 is TGTGCCAGCAGCCTTCTTTTTCAGGGGAGCTCCTATGGCTACACCTTC. The full variable domain, with the rest looked up from reference TRBV7-7 and TRBJ1-2, is GAGVSQSPRYKVTKRGQDVTLRCDPISSHATLYWYQQALGQGPEFLTYFNYEAQPDKSGLPSDRFSAERPEGSISTLTIQRTEQRDSAMYRCASSLLFQGSSYGYTFGSGTRLTVV.

This clone was counted between two and nine times. At one of its ends the junction is not consistent with the germline gene, which may arise from a read error. CDR3 nucleotide sequence: TGTTCCAGCAGCCCTCTTGGGGGCGGATACGAGCAGTACTTC. Translating gives CSSSPLGGGYEQYF. The J gene is TRBJ2-7, the V gene TRBV7-9, with D possibly being TRBD1 (6 bases). The CDR3 is made up of 14 amino acids. From germline, CDR1 is SEHNR and CDR2 FQNEAQ (reference sequence).

This clone was recorded once. The chain has TRBV5-4 and TRBJ1-1; 7 nucleotides agree with TRBD1. V was clipped by 3 bases and J by 0 bases; unmatched bases: 8. Germline V CDR1 and CDR2: SGHNT, YYREEE (reference sequence). The CDR3 runs to 16 residues. The CDR3 sequence is CASSWGQPTMNTEAFF. The CDR3 DNA reads TGTGCCAGCAGCTGGGGACAGCCAACCATGAACACTGAAGCTTTCTTT.

The rearrangement links TRBV29-1 to TRBJ2-3; TRBD2 matches at 12 bases. Germline CDR1 and CDR2: SQVTM and ANQGSEA. The CDR3 runs 15 residues. V was pared by 5 bases and J by 2 bases, with 5 bases of the junction left unmatched. The CDR3 reads CSVRTSGAPTDTQYF. CDR3 sequence (DNA): TGCAGCGTTCGGACTAGCGGGGCCCCCACAGATACGCAGTATTTT.

The V call is TRBV28, the J call TRBJ1-5; TRBD1 agrees at 7 bases. V lost 6 bases to trimming and J lost 2 bases; unmatched junction nucleotides: 4. In germline, CDR1 is MDHEN, CDR2 SYDVKM. This CDR3 region has 14 residues. The CDR3 is CASRRQGGNQPQHF. The CDR3 nucleotides are TGTGCCAGCAGACGACAGGGAGGCAATCAGCCCCAGCATTTT.

This chain joins TRBV18 and TRBJ2-7; 11 nucleotides match TRBD1. Per germline, CDR1 KGHSH and CDR2 LQKENI. The CDR3 is 17 residues long. V gave up 2 bases and J gave up 4 bases; unmatched junction bases: 10. CDR3 DNA: TGTGCCAGCTCACCAAAGATGATCGGACAGGGGGCGTACGAGCAGTACTTC. Translating it yields CASSPKMIGQGAYEQYF.

The chain employs TRBV28 and TRBJ2-6; no clear D. With 8 bases removed from V and 1 base from J, the gap between germline ends came to 18 bases. The CDR3 runs to 17 residues. Germline lookup yields CDR1 MDHEN and CDR2 SYDVKM. The CDR3 spells CASAPYRRFSGANVLTF. The CDR3 DNA reads TGTGCCAGCGCCCCCTACCGCCGATTTTCTGGGGCCAACGTCCTGACTTTC.

Of note for this clone: Sequence at one end of the junction differs from germline and may be a read error. The rearrangement links TRBV4-1 to TRBJ2-2; TRBD2 agrees at 10 bases. CDR1 is MGHRA and CDR2 is YSYEKL in the germline V gene. This CDR3 has 16 residues. The CDR3 DNA reads TGCGCCAGCAGCCAAGATCGCCTAGCGGGGGCCGGGGAGCCGTTTTTT. This sequence encodes CASSQDRLAGAGEPFF.